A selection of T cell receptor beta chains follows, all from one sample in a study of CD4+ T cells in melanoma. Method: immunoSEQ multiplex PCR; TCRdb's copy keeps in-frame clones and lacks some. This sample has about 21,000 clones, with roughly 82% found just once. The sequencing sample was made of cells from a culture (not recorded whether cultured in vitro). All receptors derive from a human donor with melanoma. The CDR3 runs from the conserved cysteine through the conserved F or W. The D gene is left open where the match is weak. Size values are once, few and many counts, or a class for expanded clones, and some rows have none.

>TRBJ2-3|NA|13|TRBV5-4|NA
TGTGCCAGCACCCTAGGGAGGACAGATACGCAGTATTTT
CASTLGRTDTQYF
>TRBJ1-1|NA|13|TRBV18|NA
TGTGCCAGCTCACCAGTGGGAAGTACTGAAGCTTTCTTT
CASSPVGSTEAFF
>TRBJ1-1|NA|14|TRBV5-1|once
TGCGCCAGCAGCTTGACAGAAATGAACACTGAAGCTTTCTTT
CASSLTEMNTEAFF
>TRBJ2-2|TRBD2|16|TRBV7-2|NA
TGTGCCAGCAGCTTAATAGCGGGGATGAACACCGGGGAGCTGTTTTTT
CASSLIAGMNTGELFF
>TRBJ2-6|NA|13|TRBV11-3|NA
TGTGCCAGCAGCTTCACTGGGGCCAACGTCCTGACTTTC
CASSFTGANVLTF
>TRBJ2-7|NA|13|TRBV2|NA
TGTGCCAGCAGTTACGGGGGTGCCTACGAGCAGTACTTC
CASSYGGAYEQYF
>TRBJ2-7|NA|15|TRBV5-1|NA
TGCGCCAGCGGGTCGGGGCTGGGGAATCCCTACGAGCAGTACTTC
CASGSGLGNPYEQYF
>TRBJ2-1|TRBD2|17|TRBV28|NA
TGTGCCAGCAACGAGGGCGGGACTAGCGGGGGGTACAACGAGCAGTTCTTC
CASNEGGTSGGYNEQFF
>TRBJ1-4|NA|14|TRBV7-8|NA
TGTGCCAGCAGCTTAATTCCAGGGCTGGAAAAACTGTTTTTT
CASSLIPGLEKLFF
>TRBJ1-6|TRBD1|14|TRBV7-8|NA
TGTGCCAGCAGCTCACAGGGGACGGCATCACCCCTCCACTTT
CASSSQGTASPLHF
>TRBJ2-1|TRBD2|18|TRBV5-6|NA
TGTGCCAGCAGCACACCCGGACTAGCGGGACAATATTACAATGAGCAGTTCTTC
CASSTPGLAGQYYNEQFF
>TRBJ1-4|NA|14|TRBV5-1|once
TGCGCCAGCAGCTTTACTGCAACTAATGAAAAACTGTTTTTT
CASSFTATNEKLFF
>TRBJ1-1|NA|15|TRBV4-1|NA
TGCGCCAGCACCCTAGCCCCTCAGCCAGACACTGAAGCTTTCTTT
CASTLAPQPDTEAFF
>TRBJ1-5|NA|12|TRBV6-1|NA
TGTGCCAGTAACTACGCTGGTCAGCCCCAGCATTTT
CASNYAGQPQHF
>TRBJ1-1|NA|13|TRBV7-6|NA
TGTGCCAGCAGCTTAGGTGGAGTTACTGAAGCTTTCTTT
CASSLGGVTEAFF
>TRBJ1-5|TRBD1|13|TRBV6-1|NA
TGTGCCAGCAGTACAGGGGGAGGTCAGCCCCAGCATTTT
CASSTGGGQPQHF
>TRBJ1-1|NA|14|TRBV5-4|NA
TGTGCCAGCAGCTTTCAGGGTCTCGACACTGAAGCTTTCTTT
CASSFQGLDTEAFF
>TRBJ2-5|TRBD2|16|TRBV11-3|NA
TGTGCCAGCAGCTTACGTGTCGGGGGGGCCAGAGAGACCCAGTACTTC
CASSLRVGGARETQYF
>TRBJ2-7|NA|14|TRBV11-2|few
TGTGCCAGCAGCTTACATCTGGGGTTCAACGAGCAGTACTTC
CASSLHLGFNEQYF
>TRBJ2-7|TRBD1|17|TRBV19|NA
TGTGCCAGTAGCAGGGACAGGGGTTCCTGGGGCTCCTACGAGCAGTACTTC
CASSRDRGSWGSYEQYF
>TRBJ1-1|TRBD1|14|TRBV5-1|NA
TGCGCCAGCAGCAACAGACAGGGAAACACTGAAGCTTTCTTT
CASSNRQGNTEAFF
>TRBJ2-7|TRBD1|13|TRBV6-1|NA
TGTGCCAGCAGAGGGACAGGGCCCTACGAGCAGTACTTC
CASRGTGPYEQYF